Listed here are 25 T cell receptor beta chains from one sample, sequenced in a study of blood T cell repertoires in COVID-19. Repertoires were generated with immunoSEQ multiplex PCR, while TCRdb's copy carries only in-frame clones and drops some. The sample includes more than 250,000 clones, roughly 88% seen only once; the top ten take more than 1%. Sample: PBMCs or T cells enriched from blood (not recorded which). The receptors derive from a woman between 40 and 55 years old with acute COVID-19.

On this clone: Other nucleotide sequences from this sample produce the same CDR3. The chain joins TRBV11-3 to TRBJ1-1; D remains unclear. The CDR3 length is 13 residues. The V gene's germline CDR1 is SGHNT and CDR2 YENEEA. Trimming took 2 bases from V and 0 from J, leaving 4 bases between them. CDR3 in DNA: TGTGCCAGCAGCTTACAGGTGAACACTGAAGCTTTCTTT. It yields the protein CASSLQVNTEAFF.

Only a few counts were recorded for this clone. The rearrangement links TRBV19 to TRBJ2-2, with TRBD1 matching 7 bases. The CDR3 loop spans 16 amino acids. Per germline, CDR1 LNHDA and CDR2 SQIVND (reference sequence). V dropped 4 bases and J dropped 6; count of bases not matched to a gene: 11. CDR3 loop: CASSNRDSLRAGELFF. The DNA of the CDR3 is TGTGCCAGTAGTAACCGGGACAGTTTGAGAGCCGGGGAGCTGTTTTTT.

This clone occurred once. In nucleotides, the CDR3 is TGTGCCAGCAGCTTAGTTAAGGGGACAGATGAAAAACTGTTTTTT. Encoded protein: CASSLVKGTDEKLFF. The rearrangement links TRBV7-2 to TRBJ1-4; 7 positions match TRBD1. The CDR3 is 15 residues long. Germline V gives CDR1 SGHTA, CDR2 FQGNSA. V was clipped by 1 base and J by 6 bases; unmatched bases: 5.

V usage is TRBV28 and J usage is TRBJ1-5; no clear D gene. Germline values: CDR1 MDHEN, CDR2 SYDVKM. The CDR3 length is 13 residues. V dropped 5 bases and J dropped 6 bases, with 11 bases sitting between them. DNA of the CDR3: TGTGCCAGCAGTCCGGTTTCGGGTCAGCCCCAGCATTTT. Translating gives CASSPVSGQPQHF.

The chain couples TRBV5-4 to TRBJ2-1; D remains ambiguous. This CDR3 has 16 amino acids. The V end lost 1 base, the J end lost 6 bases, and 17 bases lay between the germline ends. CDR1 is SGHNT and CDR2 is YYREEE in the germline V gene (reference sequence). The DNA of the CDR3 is TGTGCCAGCAGCTTGAATGTCCGGTTTCGCCTCAATGAGCAGTTCTTC. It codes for CASSLNVRFRLNEQFF.

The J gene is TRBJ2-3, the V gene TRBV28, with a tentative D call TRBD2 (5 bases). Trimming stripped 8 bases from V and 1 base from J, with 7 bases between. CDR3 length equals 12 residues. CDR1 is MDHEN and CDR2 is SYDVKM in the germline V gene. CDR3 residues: CASYSGTDTQYF. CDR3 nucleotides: TGTGCCAGCTATAGCGGCACAGATACGCAGTATTTT.

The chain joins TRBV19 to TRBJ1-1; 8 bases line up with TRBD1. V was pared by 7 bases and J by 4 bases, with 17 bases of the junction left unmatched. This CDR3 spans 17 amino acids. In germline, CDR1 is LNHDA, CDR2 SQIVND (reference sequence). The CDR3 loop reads CASIGRVWQGAVTEAFF. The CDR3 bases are TGTGCCAGTATAGGAAGGGTATGGCAGGGGGCCGTCACTGAAGCTTTCTTT.

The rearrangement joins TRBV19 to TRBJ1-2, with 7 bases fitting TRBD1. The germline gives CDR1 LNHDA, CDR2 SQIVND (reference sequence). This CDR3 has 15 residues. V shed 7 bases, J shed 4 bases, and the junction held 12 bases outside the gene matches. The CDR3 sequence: CASTSEGQSVYGYTF. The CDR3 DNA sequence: TGTGCCAGTACCTCAGAGGGACAGTCTGTCTATGGCTACACCTTC.

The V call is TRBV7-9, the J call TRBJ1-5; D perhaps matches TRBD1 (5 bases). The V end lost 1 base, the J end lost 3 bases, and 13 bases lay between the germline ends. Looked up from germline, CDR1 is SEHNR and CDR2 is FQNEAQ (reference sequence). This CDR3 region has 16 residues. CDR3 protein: CASSLVIRGYNQPQHF. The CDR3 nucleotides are TGTGCCAGCAGCTTAGTCATAAGGGGTTACAATCAGCCCCAGCATTTT.

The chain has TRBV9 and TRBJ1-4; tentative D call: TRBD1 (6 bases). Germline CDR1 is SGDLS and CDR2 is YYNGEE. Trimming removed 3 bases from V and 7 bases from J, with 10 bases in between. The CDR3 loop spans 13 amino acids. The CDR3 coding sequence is TGTGCCAGCAGCGCAGGGGACGGTGAAAAACTGTTTTTT. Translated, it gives CASSAGDGEKLFF.

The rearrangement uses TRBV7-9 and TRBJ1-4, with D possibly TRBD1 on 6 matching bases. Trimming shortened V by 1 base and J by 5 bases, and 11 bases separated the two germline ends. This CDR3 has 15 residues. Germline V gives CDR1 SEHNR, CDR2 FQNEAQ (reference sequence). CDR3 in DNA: TGTGCCAGCAGCTTAGTCGGACAGAAGAATGAAAAACTGTTTTTT. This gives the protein CASSLVGQKNEKLFF.

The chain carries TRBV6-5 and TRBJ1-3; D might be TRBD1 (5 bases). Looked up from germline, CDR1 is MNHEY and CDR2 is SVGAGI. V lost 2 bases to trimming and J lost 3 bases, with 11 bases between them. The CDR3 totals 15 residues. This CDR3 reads CASSYGAGLGNTIYF. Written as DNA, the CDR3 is TGTGCCAGCAGTTACGGGGCAGGGCTTGGAAACACCATATATTTT.

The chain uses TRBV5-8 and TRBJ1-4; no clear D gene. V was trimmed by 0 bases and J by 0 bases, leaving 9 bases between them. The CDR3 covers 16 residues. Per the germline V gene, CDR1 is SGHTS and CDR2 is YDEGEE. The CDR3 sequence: CASSLGTVATNEKLFF. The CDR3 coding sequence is TGTGCCAGCAGCTTGGGGACTGTTGCAACTAATGAAAAACTGTTTTTT. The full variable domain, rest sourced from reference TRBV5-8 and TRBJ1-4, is EAGVTQSPTHLIKTRGQQATLRCSPISGHTSVYWYQQALGLGLQFLLWYDEGEERNRGNFPPRFSGRQFPNYSSELNVNALELEDSALYLCASSLGTVATNEKLFFGSGTQLSVL.

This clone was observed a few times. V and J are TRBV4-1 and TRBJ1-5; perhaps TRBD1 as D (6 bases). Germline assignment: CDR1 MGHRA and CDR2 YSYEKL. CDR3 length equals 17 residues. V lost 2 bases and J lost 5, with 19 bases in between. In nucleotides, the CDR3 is TGCGCCAGCAGCCAATATTTCGGTGCGACAGGAGATCAGCCCCAGCATTTT. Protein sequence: CASSQYFGATGDQPQHF.

CDR3 amino acids: CSVGGPQGLNEQFF. DNA of the CDR3: TGCAGCGTTGGGGGGCCCCAGGGTCTCAATGAGCAGTTCTTC. The chain employs TRBV29-1 and TRBJ2-1, with TRBD1 as a possible D gene (6 bases). The CDR3 loop spans 14 amino acids. Trimming removed 4 bases from V and 6 bases from J, with 16 bases in between. Germline V gene data show CDR1 as SQVTM and CDR2 as ANQGSEA.

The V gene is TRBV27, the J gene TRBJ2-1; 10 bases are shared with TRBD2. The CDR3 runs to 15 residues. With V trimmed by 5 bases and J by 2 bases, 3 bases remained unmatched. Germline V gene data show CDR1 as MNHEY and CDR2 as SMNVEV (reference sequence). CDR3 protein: CASSTSGRAYNEQFF. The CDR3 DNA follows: TGTGCCAGCAGTACCAGCGGGAGGGCCTACAATGAGCAGTTCTTC.

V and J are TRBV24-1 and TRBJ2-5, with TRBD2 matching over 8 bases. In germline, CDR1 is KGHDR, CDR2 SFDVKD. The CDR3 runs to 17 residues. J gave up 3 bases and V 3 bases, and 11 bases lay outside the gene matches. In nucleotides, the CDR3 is TGTGCCACCAGTGATCCCCAGGGACCGGGGGGGAAAGAGACCCAGTACTTC. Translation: CATSDPQGPGGKETQYF.

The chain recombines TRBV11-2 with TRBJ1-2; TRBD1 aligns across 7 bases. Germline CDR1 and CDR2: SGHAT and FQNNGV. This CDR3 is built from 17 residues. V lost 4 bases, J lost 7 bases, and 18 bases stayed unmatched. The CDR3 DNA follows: TGTGCCAGCAGCTCCCTCGGGGTTCGGACAGGCTCTGGTGGCTACACCTTC. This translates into CASSSLGVRTGSGGYTF.

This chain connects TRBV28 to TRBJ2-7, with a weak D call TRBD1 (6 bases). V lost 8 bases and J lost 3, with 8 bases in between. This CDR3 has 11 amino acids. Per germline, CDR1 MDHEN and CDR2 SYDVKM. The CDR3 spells CASQGNYEQYF. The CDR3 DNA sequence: TGTGCCAGCCAGGGGAACTACGAGCAGTACTTC.

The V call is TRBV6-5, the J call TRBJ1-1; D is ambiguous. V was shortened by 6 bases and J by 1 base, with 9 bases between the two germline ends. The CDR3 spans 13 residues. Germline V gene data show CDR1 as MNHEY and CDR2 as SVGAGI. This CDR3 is CASSGTPNTEAFF. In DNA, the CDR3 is TGTGCCAGCAGCGGTACCCCGAACACTGAAGCTTTCTTT.

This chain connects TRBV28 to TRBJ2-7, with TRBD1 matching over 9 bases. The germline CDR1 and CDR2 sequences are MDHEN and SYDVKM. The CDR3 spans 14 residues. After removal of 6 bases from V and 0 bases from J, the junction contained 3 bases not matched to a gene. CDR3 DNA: TGTGCCAGCAGCGAGGGACAGGGCTCCTACGAGCAGTACTTC. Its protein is CASSEGQGSYEQYF.

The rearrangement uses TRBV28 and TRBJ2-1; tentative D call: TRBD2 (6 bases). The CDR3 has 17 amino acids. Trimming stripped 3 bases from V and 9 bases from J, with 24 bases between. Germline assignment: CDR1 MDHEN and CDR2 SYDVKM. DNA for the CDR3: TGTGCCAGCAGTTTCGCCGGGAGCGCCTACTCAATACGTGAGCAGTTCTTC. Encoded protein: CASSFAGSAYSIREQFF.

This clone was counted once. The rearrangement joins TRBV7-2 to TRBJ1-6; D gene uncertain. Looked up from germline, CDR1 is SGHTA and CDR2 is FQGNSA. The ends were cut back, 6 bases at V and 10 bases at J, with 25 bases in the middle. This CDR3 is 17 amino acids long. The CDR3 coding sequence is TGTGCCAGCAGTGTGAGAGCCGCCTCCTTGGGAGGATCACCCCTCCACTTT. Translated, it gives CASSVRAASLGGSPLHF. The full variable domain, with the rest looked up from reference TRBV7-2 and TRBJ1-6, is GAGVSQSPSNKVTEKGKDVELRCDPISGHTALYWYRQSLGQGLEFLIYFQGNSAPDKSGLPSDRFSAERTGGSVSTLTIQRTQQEDSAVYLCASSVRAASLGGSPLHFGNGTRLTVT.

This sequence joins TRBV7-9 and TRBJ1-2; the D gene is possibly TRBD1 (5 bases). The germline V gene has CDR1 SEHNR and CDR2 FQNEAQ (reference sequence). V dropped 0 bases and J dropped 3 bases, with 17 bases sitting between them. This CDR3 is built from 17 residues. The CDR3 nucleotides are TGTGCCAGCAGCTTAGCGGTCTTGTTCAGGGCCCACTATGGCTACACCTTC. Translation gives CASSLAVLFRAHYGYTF.

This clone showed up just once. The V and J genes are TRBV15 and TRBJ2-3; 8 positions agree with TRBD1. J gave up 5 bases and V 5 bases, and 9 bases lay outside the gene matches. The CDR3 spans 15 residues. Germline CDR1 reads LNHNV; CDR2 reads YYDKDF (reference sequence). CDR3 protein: CATSGRDRTVDTQYF. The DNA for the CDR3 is TGTGCCACCAGCGGACGGGACAGGACCGTAGATACGCAGTATTTT.